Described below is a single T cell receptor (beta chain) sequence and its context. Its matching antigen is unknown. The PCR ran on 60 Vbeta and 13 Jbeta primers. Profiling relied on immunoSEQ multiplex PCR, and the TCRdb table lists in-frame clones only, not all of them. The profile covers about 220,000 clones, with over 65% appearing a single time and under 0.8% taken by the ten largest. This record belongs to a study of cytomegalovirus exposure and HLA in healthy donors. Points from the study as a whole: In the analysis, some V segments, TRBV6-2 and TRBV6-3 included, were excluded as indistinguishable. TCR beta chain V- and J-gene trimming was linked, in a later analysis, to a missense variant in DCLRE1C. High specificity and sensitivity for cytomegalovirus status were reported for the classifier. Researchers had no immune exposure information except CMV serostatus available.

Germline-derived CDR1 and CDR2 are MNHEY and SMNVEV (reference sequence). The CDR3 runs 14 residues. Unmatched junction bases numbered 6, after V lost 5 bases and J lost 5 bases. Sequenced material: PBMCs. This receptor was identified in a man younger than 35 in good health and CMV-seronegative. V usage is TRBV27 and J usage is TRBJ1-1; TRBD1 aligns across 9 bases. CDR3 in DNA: TGTGCCAGCAGTCTCGACAGGGGGTGGACTGAAGCTTTCTTT. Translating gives CASSLDRGWTEAFF.